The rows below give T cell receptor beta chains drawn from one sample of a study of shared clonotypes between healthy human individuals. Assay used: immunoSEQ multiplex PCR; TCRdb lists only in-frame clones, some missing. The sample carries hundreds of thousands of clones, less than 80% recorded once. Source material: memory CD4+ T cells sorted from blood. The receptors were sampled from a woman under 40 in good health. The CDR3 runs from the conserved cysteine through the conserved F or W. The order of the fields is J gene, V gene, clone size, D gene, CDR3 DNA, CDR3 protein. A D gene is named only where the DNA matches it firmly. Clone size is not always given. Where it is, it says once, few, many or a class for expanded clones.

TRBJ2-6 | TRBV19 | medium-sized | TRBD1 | TGTGCCAGTAGTATAGGACAGGGTGAAGCTGGGGCCAACGTCCTGACTTTC | CASSIGQGEAGANVLTF
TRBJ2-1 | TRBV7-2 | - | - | TGTGCCAGCAGCTACTCGTCTACCTACAATGAGCAGTTCTTC | CASSYSSTYNEQFF
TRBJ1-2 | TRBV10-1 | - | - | TGCGCCAGCAGTGATGCATCCTATGGCTACACCTTC | CASSDASYGYTF
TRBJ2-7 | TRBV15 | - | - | TGTGCCACCAGCGGGAATGGGGGTGAAGGGCAGTACTTC | CATSGNGGEGQYF
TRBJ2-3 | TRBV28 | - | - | TGTGCCAGCAGCCTCCCGACTAGTCTGTATACGCAGTATTTT | CASSLPTSLYTQYF
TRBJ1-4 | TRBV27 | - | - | TGTGCCAGCCGCCTGGCCGGGGCAACTAATGAAAAACTGTTTTTT | CASRLAGATNEKLFF
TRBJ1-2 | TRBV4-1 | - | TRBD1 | TGCGCCAGCAGCGACAGGGGGCGGGGCTATGGCTACACCTTC | CASSDRGRGYGYTF
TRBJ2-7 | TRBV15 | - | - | TGTGCCACCAGCAGAGAAGGGGAATTGCGAGAGCAGTACTTC | CATSREGELREQYF
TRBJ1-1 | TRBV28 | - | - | TGTGCCAGCAGGATAAAAGCCGGGGCGGTTACTGAAGCTTTCTTT | CASRIKAGAVTEAFF
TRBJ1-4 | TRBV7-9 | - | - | TGTGCCAGCAGTTCTTACGCAACTAATGAAAAACTGTTTTTT | CASSSYATNEKLFF
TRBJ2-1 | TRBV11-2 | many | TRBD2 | TGTGCCAGCGGACTAGCGGGTCCTTACAATGAGCAGTTCTTC | CASGLAGPYNEQFF
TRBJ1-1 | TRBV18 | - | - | TGTGCCAGCTTACGGACAGTGAACACTGAAGCTTTCTTT | CASLRTVNTEAFF
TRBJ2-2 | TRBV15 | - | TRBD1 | TGTGCCACCAGCAGAGTCTGGGACAGGGGGACCGGGGAGCTGTTTTTT | CATSRVWDRGTGELFF